Shown below are 3 T cell receptor beta chains from a single sample sequenced in a study of metastatic and nonmetastatic thyroid tumors. All patients reached thyroid surgery having received no treatment beforehand. TCRdb reprocessed the PCR reads using MiXCR. In the table there are about 92,000 clones, approximately 15% of which are singletons. The source material was blood. These receptor sequences come from a female donor with papillary thyroid cancer or a benign thyroid nodule (not recorded which). Some clones in this sample may be carry-over from other donors' samples.

The chain employs TRBV18 and TRBJ1-1; weak D call: TRBD1 (6 bases). Germline assignment: CDR1 KGHSH and CDR2 LQKENI. V shed 4 bases and J shed 4 bases, with 10 bases lying between them. CDR3 size: 13 residues. CDR3 nucleotides: TGTGCCAGCTCACTGGGGGCGAGCACTGAAGCTTTCTTT. This sequence encodes CASSLGASTEAFF.

In this sample, this clone turned up many times. The chain uses TRBV6-1 and TRBJ2-4; D perhaps matches TRBD2 (6 bases). The CDR3 is 15 residues long. Germline lookup yields CDR1 MNHNS and CDR2 SASEGT. Trimming stripped 6 bases from V and 0 bases from J, with 12 bases between. The CDR3 DNA reads as TGTGCCAGCAGCTATGGGGGGTTAGCCAAAAACATTCAGTACTTC. Its translation: CASSYGGLAKNIQYF.

This clone was counted many times. The CDR3 sequence: CASSLNSGGRYGYTF. DNA for the CDR3: TGCGCCAGCAGCTTGAATTCAGGGGGCCGCTATGGCTACACCTTC. This chain uses TRBV5-1 with TRBJ1-2; 8 positions match TRBD1. J lost 4 bases, V lost 1 base, and 6 bases had no gene match. This CDR3 region has 15 residues. Germline V gives CDR1 SGHRS, CDR2 YFSETQ.